These T cell receptor beta chains were read from a single sample in a study of shared clonotypes between healthy human individuals. Sequenced by immunoSEQ multiplex PCR; TCRdb stores in-frame clones only, minus some. This sample has roughly 890,000 clones, with about 91% found just once. Sequenced material: naive CD8+ T cells sorted from blood. The source of these receptors is a man aged 25-45 years in good health. CDR3s include the opening cysteine and the closing phenylalanine or tryptophan. The D gene is left open where the match is weak. Clone size is shown for a subset of rows, as once, few, many or a class of expanded clone.

>TRBV29-1|-|TRBJ2-6|-
TGCAGCGTTGAAGCCAGGGCTGGGGCCAACGTCCTGACTTTC
CSVEARAGANVLTF
>TRBV2|-|TRBJ2-2|once
TGTGCCAGCAGTGAACTCGACAGGACGAACACCGGGGAGCTGTTTTTT
CASSELDRTNTGELFF
>TRBV9|TRBD2|TRBJ2-5|-
TGTGCCAGCAGCCCCGGACTAGCGGTTATCAGGGAGACCCAGTACTTC
CASSPGLAVIRETQYF
>TRBV6-1|TRBD1|TRBJ1-2|once
TGTGCCAGCAGTGAATGGGTCCGGGACAGGGCCCGGGATGGCTACACCTTC
CASSEWVRDRARDGYTF
>TRBV28|-|TRBJ2-5|-
TGTGCCAGCAGTAGTTTTGAGACCCAGTACTTC
CASSSFETQYF
>TRBV9|-|TRBJ1-4|-
TGTGCCAGCAGCGCCAGTCGGGGGTCGGGTGAAAAACTGTTTTTT
CASSASRGSGEKLFF
>TRBV6-1|-|TRBJ2-3|-
TGTGCCAGCAGTGAAGGCCCAGGGACTCCATGGGGCACAGATACGCAGTATTTT
CASSEGPGTPWGTDTQYF
>TRBV4-1|-|TRBJ1-4|-
TGCGCCAGCAGCCCACAGGGTCTAGCTAATGAAAAACTGTTTTTT
CASSPQGLANEKLFF
>TRBV5-1|TRBD2|TRBJ2-7|-
TGCGCCAGCAGGGAAGCGGGAGAAAAATACGAGCAGTACTTC
CASREAGEKYEQYF
>TRBV27|-|TRBJ2-1|-
TGTGCCAGCGGGAGGCGGAATATCAATGAGCAGTTCTTC
CASGRRNINEQFF
>TRBV11-2|-|TRBJ2-7|-
TGTGCCAGCAGCTTCAACCCAACCTACGAGCAGTACTTC
CASSFNPTYEQYF
>TRBV10-2|-|TRBJ2-5|-
TGCGCCAGCAGTGAGTCGATGATGGGGGCACCCAAAGAGACCCAGTACTTC
CASSESMMGAPKETQYF
>TRBV15|TRBD1|TRBJ1-5|-
TGTGCCACCAGCGCCGGGACAGGCAATCAGCCCCAGCATTTT
CATSAGTGNQPQHF
>TRBV28|TRBD2|TRBJ2-2|-
TGTGCCAGCGGATTAGCGGGACTGAACACCGGGGAGCTGTTTTTT
CASGLAGLNTGELFF
>TRBV4-3|-|TRBJ2-7|-
TGCGCCAGCAGCCAAGACCCAGGGTCCTCCTACGAGCAGTACTTC
CASSQDPGSSYEQYF
>TRBV7-9|TRBD1|TRBJ2-1|-
TGTGCCAGCAGCTCCGGACAGGGGAGTAAAAGAGAGCAGTTCTTC
CASSSGQGSKREQFF
>TRBV27|-|TRBJ2-7|-
TGTGCCAGCAGTTTATTCCCCAGTGGTTACGAGCAGTACTTC
CASSLFPSGYEQYF
>TRBV4-3|TRBD2|TRBJ2-3|-
TGCGCCAGCAGCCAAGAAGTCAGCGGGGCTAGCACAGATACGCAGTATTTT
CASSQEVSGASTDTQYF
>TRBV6-6|-|TRBJ2-3|-
TGTGCCAGTTCCGAGGGGGCAGATACGCAGTATTTT
CASSEGADTQYF
>TRBV11-2|-|TRBJ1-5|-
TGTGCCAGCAGCTCACAGAATAGCAATCAGCCCCAGCATTTT
CASSSQNSNQPQHF
>TRBV6-5|-|TRBJ1-2|many
TGTGCCACCAGGGCTACTAACTATGGCTACACCTTC
CATRATNYGYTF